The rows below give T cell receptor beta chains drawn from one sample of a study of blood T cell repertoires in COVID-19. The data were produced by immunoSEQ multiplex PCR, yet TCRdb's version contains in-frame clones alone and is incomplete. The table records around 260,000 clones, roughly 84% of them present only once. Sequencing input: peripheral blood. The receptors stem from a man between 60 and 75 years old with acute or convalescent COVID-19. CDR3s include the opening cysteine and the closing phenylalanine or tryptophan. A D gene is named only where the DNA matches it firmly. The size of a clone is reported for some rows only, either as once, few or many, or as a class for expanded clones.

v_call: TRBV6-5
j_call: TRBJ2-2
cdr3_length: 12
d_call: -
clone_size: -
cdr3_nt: TGTGCCAGCACCCCTCACACCGGGGAGCTGTTTTTT
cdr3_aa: CASTPHTGELFF

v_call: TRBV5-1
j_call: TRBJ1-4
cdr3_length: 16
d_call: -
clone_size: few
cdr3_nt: TGCGCCAGCAGCTTGGAGCCTCCGGGTGGCGGTGAAAAACTGTTTTTT
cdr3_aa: CASSLEPPGGGEKLFF

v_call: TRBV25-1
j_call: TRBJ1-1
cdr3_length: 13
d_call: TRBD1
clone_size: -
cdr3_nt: TGTGCCAGCACTTTTACAGGGGGCACTGAAGCTTTCTTT
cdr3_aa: CASTFTGGTEAFF

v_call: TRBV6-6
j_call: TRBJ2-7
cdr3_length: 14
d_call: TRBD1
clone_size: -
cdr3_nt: TGTGCCAGCAGCCGACAGGGTTTGACCTACGAGCAGTACTTC
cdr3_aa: CASSRQGLTYEQYF

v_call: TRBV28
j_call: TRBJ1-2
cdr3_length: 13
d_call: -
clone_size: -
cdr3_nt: TGTGCCACTTCGGAGGGTCTGAACTATGGCTACACCTTC
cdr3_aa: CATSEGLNYGYTF

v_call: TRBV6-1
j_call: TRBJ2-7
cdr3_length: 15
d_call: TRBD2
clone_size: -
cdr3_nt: TGTGCCAGCAGTGACCAGCGGGGGGCCTCCTACGAGCAGTACTTC
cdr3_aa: CASSDQRGASYEQYF

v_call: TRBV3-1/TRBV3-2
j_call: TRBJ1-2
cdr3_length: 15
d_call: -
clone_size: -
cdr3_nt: TGTGCCAGCAGCCAAGTGGTCGACAGAGCAGGTGGCTACACCTTC
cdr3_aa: CASSQVVDRAGGYTF

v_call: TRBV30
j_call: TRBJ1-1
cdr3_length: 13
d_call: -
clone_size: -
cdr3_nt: TGTGCCTGTGCGAAAACAGGTAGAACTGAAGCTTTCTTT
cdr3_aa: CACAKTGRTEAFF

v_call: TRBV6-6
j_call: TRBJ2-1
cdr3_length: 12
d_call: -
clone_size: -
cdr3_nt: TGTGCCAGCAGTTACCCGGACAATGAGCAGTTCTTC
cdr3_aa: CASSYPDNEQFF

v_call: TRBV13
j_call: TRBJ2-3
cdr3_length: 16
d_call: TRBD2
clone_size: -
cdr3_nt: TGTGCCAGCAGCTTCGGACTAGCGGGGGGGCCGTGGACGCAGTATTTT
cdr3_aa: CASSFGLAGGPWTQYF

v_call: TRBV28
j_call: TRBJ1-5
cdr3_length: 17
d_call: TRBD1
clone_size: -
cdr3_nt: TGTGCCAGCAGCAATGGGGACAGGGGGCTTAGCAATCAGCCCCAGCATTTT
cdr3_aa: CASSNGDRGLSNQPQHF

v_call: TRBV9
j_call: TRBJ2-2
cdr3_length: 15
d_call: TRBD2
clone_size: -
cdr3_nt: TGTGCCAGCAGCCAAGGACTAGCGGCCACCGGGGAGCTGTTTTTT
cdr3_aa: CASSQGLAATGELFF

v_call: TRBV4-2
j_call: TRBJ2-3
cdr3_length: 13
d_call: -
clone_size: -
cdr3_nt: TGTGCCAGCAGCCAAGGGTACATGGATACGCAGTATTTT
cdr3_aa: CASSQGYMDTQYF

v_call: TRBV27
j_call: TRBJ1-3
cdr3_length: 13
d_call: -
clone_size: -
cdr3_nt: TGTGCCAGCAGTTTTAGGACAGGAAACACCATATATTTT
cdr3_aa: CASSFRTGNTIYF

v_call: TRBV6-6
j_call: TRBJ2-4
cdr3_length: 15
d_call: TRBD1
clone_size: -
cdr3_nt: TGTGCCAGCAGCCTCGGACAGGCCCCCAAAAACATTCAGTACTTC
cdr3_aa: CASSLGQAPKNIQYF

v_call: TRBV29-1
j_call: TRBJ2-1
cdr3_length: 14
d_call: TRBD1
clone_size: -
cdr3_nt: TGCAGCGTTGAACCTTCCCGGACAGGGGATGAGCAGTTCTTC
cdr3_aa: CSVEPSRTGDEQFF

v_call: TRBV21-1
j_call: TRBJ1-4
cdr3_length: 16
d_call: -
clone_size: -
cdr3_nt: TGTGCCAGCAGCAAATATGTAACAGGGACGCGGGAAAAACTGTTTTTT
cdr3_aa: CASSKYVTGTREKLFF

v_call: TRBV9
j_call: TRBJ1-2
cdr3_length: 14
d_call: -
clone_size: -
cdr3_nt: TGTGCCAGCAGCGGGGGGGATTCCAACTATGGCTACACCTTC
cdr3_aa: CASSGGDSNYGYTF

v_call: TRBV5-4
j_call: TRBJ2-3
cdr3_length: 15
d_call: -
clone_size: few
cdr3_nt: TGTGCCAGCAGATATGGGGCCTCCCTCACAGATACGCAGTATTTT
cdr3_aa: CASRYGASLTDTQYF

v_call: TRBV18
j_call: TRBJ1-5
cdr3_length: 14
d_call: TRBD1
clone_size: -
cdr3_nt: TGTGCCAGCTCACCAGGACAGGGAGGACAGCCCCAGCATTTT
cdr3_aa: CASSPGQGGQPQHF

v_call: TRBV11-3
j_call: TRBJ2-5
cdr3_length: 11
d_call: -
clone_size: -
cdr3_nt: TGTGCCAGCAGCCAGGGGGAGACCCAGTACTTC
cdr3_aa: CASSQGETQYF

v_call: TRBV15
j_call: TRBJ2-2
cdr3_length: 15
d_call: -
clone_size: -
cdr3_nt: TGTGCCACCAGCAGAACCAGGGTGAACACCGGGGAGCTGTTTTTT
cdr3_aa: CATSRTRVNTGELFF

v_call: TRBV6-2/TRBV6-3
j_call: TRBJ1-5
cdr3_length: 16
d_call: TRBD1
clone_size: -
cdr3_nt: TGTGCCAGCAGTTCCGACAGGGTGGGGGAAAATCAGCCCCAGCATTTT
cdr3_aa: CASSSDRVGENQPQHF

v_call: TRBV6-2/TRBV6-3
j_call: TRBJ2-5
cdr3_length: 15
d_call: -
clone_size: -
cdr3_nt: TGTGCCAGCAGTTACCCCAGGGGTTACCAAGAGACCCAGTACTTC
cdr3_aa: CASSYPRGYQETQYF

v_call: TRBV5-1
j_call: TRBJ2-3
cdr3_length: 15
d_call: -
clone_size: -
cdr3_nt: TGCGCCAGCAGCTTAACTAGATTCAGCACAGATACGCAGTATTTT
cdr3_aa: CASSLTRFSTDTQYF

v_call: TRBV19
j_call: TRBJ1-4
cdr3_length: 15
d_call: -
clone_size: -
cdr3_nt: TGTGCCAGTAGCGTCGGGACTGCGAGAGGCGAAAAACTGTTTTTT
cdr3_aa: CASSVGTARGEKLFF

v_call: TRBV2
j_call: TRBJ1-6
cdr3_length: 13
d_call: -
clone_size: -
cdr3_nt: TGTGCCAGCAGTGTGAGCTATAATTCACCCCTCCACTTT
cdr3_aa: CASSVSYNSPLHF

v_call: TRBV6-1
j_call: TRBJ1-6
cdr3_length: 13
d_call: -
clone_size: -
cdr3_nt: TGTGCCAGCAGTGACAGGTTTACTTCACCCCTCCACTTT
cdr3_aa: CASSDRFTSPLHF

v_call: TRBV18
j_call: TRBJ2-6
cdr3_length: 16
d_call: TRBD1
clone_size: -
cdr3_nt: TGTGCCAGCTCACCGACAGGGTTAACTGGGGCCAACGTCCTGACTTTC
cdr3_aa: CASSPTGLTGANVLTF

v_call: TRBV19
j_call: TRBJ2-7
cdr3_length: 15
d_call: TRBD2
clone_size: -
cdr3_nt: TGTGCCAGTAGATGGGGAGGGGAGGTCACCTACGAGCAGTACTTC
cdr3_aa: CASRWGGEVTYEQYF

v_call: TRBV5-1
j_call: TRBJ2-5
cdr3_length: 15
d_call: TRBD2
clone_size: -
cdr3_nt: TGCGCCAGCAGCTCTATAGCGGGGGGCGAAGAGACCCAGTACTTC
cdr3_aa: CASSSIAGGEETQYF

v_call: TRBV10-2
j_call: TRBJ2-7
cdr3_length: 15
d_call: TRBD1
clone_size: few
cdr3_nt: TGCGCCAGCAGCGAGAAGGACAGGGGGAACTACGAGCAGTACTTC
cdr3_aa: CASSEKDRGNYEQYF

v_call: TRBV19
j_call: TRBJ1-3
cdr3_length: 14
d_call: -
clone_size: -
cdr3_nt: TGTGCCAGTAGTTCCGGGGACTCTGGAAACACCATATATTTT
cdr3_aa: CASSSGDSGNTIYF

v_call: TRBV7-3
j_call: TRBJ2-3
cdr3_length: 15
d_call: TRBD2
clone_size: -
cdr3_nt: TGTGCCAGCAGCTTATCTTTAGCGGGGGTGGATACGCAGTATTTT
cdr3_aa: CASSLSLAGVDTQYF

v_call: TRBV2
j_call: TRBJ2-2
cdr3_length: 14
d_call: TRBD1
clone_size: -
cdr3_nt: TGTGCCAGCAGTGACAGGGGGCTGACCGGGGAGCTGTTTTTT
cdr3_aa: CASSDRGLTGELFF

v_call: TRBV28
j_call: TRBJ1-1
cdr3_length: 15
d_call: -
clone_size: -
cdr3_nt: TGTGCCAGCAGTTTTGGGGGCGCGGTGAACACTGAAGCTTTCTTT
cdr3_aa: CASSFGGAVNTEAFF

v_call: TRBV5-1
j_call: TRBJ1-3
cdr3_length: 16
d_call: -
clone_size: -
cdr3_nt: TGCGCCAGCAGCTTGGACCCCACGAGCTCTGGAAACACCATATATTTT
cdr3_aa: CASSLDPTSSGNTIYF

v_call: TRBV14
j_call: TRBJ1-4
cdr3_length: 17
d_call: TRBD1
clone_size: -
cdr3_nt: TGTGCCAGCAGCCAAGGGGCGAACAGGGGTTCCAATGAAAAACTGTTTTTT
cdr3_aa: CASSQGANRGSNEKLFF

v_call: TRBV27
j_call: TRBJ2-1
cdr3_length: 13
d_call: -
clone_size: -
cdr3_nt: TGTGCCAGCAGAAGAATCGGGGACAATGAGCAGTTCTTC
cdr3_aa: CASRRIGDNEQFF

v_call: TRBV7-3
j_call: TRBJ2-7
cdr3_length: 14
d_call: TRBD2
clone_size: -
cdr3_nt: TGTGCCAGCAGCTTAGGCGGGGGAAATTACGAGCAGTACTTC
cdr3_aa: CASSLGGGNYEQYF

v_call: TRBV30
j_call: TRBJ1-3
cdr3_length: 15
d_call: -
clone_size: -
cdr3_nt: TGTGCCTGGAGACCCATCCAGGCTACTGGAAACACCATATATTTT
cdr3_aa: CAWRPIQATGNTIYF

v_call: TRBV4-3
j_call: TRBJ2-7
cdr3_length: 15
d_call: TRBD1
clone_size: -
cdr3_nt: TGCGCCAGCAGCCAAGGGACAGGGAAAAGGAGCGAGCAGTACTTC
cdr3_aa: CASSQGTGKRSEQYF

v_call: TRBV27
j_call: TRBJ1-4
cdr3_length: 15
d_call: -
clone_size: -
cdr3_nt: TGTGCCAGCAACCCAGGCGGTGCTAGGGGAGAAAAACTGTTTTTT
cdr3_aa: CASNPGGARGEKLFF

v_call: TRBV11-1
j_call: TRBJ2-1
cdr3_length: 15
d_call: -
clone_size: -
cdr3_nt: TGTGCCAGCAGCTTAGCGTGGACAGAAATCAATGAGCAGTTCTTC
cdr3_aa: CASSLAWTEINEQFF

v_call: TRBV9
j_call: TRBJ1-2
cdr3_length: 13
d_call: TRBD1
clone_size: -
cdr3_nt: TGTGCCAGCAGCCTGACAGGGGGAAATGGCTACACCTTC
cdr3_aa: CASSLTGGNGYTF

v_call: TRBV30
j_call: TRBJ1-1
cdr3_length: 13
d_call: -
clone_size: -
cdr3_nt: TGTGCCTGGTGGAATCAGGGGTCCACTGAAGCTTTCTTT
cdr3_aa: CAWWNQGSTEAFF

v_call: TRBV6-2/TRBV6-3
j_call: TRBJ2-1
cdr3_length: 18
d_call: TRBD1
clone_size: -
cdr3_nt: TGTGCCAGCAGTTACTCCGGGACAGGGTTTCCCGACCCTCCTGAGCAGTTCTTC
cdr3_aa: CASSYSGTGFPDPPEQFF

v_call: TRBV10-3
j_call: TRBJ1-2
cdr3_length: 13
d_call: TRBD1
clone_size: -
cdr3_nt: TGTGCCATCAGCAGGACAGGAGGCGATGGCTACACCTTC
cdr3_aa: CAISRTGGDGYTF

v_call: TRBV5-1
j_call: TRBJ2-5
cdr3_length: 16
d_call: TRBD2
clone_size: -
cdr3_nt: TGCGCCAGCAGCTTGGGGTCGACTAGCGGTCAAGAGACCCAGTACTTC
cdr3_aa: CASSLGSTSGQETQYF

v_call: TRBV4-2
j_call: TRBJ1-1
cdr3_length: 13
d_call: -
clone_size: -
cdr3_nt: TGTGCCAGCAGCCGGGGAGGGGAAACTGAAGCTTTCTTT
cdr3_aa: CASSRGGETEAFF

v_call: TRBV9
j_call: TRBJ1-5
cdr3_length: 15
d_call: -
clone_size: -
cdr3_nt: TGTGCCAGCAGCGTAGGATTAGGGGATGGTCAGCCCCAGCATTTT
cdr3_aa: CASSVGLGDGQPQHF

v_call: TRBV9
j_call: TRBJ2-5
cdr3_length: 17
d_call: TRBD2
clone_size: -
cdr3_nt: TGTGCCAGCAGCGTAGATCTAGCGGGAGGGCAGGAAGAGACCCAGTACTTC
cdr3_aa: CASSVDLAGGQEETQYF

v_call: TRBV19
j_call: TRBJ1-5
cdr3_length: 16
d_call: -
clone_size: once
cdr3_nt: TGTGTCCGCCTGGCCCCAGGCGGGGGGAGCAATCAGCCCCAGCATTTT
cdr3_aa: CVRLAPGGGSNQPQHF

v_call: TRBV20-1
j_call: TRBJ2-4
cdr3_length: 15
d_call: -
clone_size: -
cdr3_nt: TGCAGTGCTAGTTTCCCCGTCCCAGGGAATAACATTCAGTACTTC
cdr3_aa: CSASFPVPGNNIQYF

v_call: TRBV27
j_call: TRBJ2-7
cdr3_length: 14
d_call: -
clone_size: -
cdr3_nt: TGTGCCAGCAGTTTTACAGGGAGAAACTACGAGCAGTACTTC
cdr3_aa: CASSFTGRNYEQYF

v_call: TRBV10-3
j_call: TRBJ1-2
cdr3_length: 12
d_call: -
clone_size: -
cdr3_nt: TGTGCCATCAATTCAGTCTACTATGGCTACACCTTC
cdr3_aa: CAINSVYYGYTF

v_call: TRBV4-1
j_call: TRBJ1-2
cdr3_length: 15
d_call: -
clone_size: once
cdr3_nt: TGCGCCAGCAGCCAAGCGGTGCAGGGTGGCTATGGCTACACCTTC
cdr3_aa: CASSQAVQGGYGYTF

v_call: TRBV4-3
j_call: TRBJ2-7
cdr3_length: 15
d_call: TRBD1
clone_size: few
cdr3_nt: TGCGCCAGCAGCCCTATGGCAGGGGGCGCGTACGAGCAGTACTTC
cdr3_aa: CASSPMAGGAYEQYF

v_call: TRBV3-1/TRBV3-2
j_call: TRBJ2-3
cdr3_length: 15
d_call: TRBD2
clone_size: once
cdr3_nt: TGTGCCAGCGGTGGAGCGGGGGGGCCGACAGATACGCAGTATTTT
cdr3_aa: CASGGAGGPTDTQYF